A single sample gave rise to the 7 T cell receptor beta chains below, sequenced in a study of response to subunit inactivated influenza vaccine. TCRdb used MiXCR to reprocess the RT-PCR reads, holding one entry per CDR3 protein. The sample lists about 780,000 distinct CDR3 sequences; roughly 18% were seen once. The sample in question was PBMCs from blood, obtained approximately 5 days after vaccination. Receptor source: a man in his forties or fifties who received an inactivated influenza vaccine.

On this clonotype: Its ends do not fully match the called genes, so a read error is possible. The chain recombines TRBV7-9 with TRBJ1-2; 7 positions match TRBD1. The CDR3 spans 13 residues. Germline CDR1 reads SEHNR; CDR2 reads FQNEAQ (reference sequence). This CDR3 reads CASSLSNIGTALF. Here the CDR3 DNA reads TGTGCCAGCAGCCTTAGCAACATCGGGACAGCTCTCTTC.

The chain carries TRBV7-2 and TRBJ1-2; D may be TRBD1 (6 bases). V was shortened by 5 bases and J by 8 bases, with 21 bases between the two germline ends. The CDR3 runs to 15 residues. CDR1 is SGHTA, CDR2 FQGNSA, per germline. CDR3 sequence (DNA): TGTGCCAGCAGCCCAGCATCGGGGGCGCTGGGGGGCTACACCTTC. Translating gives CASSPASGALGGYTF.

This chain links TRBV4-3 with TRBJ2-2; 11 bases align to TRBD2. The CDR3 covers 18 residues. J lost 1 base, V lost 0 bases, and 4 bases had no gene match. CDR1 is LGHNA and CDR2 is YSLEER in the germline V gene. The CDR3 spells CASSQDGLAGLNTGELFF. The CDR3 DNA sequence: TGCGCCAGCAGCCAAGATGGACTAGCGGGTCTGAACACCGGGGAGCTGTTTTTT.

The J gene is TRBJ2-7, the V gene TRBV20-1; the match to TRBD2 covers 11 bases. CDR3 length: 14 residues. V shed 5 bases and J 12 bases; nucleotides not matched to a gene: 15. Germline values: CDR1 DFQATT, CDR2 SNEGSKA (reference sequence). This chain's CDR3 is CSASSGGKPSARYF. The CDR3 DNA is TGCAGTGCTTCTAGCGGGGGGAAACCATCCGCGCGGTACTTC.

This chain joins TRBV14 and TRBJ2-7, with 7 nucleotides matching TRBD2. J gave up 0 bases and V 4 bases, and 6 bases lay outside the gene matches. CDR3 length equals 15 residues. Germline CDR1 reads SGHDN; CDR2 reads FVKESK. The CDR3, as DNA: TGTGCCAGCAGCCGAGATAGCGGGTCCTCCTACGAGCAGTACTTC. It codes for CASSRDSGSSYEQYF.

The V call is TRBV30, the J call TRBJ2-5; TRBD1 agrees at 7 bases. V lost 4 bases and J lost 2; bases outside the gene matches: 7. This CDR3 is 14 amino acids long. Germline values: CDR1 GTSNPN, CDR2 SVGIG (reference sequence). CDR3 DNA sequence: TGTGCCTGGACGAGAAGGGGACAGCAAGAGACCCAGTACTTC. Translating it yields CAWTRRGQQETQYF. The variable domain in full, with the rest retrieved from reference TRBV30 and TRBJ2-5, is SQTIHQWPATLVQPVGSPLSLECTVEGTSNPNLYWYRQAAGRGLQLLFYSVGIGQISSEVPQNLSASRPQDRQFILSSKKLLLSDSGFYLCAWTRRGQQETQYFGPGTRLLVL.

A few counts support this clonotype. This sequence joins TRBV12-3 or TRBV12-4 and TRBJ1-4; TRBD1 agrees at 9 bases. Losses at the gene ends were 5 bases for V and 1 base for J; bases not matched to a gene: 2. The CDR3 loop spans 15 amino acids. CDR3 protein: CASSMTGGTNEKLFF. CDR3 DNA sequence: TGTGCCAGCAGTATGACAGGGGGAACTAATGAAAAACTGTTTTTT.